A single sample is the source of the 17 T cell receptor beta chains below, sequenced in a study of blood T cell repertoires in COVID-19. Using immunoSEQ multiplex PCR, the repertoire was profiled, and TCRdb retains in-frame clones only, with some absent. This sample has roughly 170,000 clones, with approximately 80% found just once. Material: PBMCs or T cells enriched from blood (not recorded which). The receptors were gathered from a middle-aged man who had recovered from COVID-19.

This clone was seen once. The chain recombines TRBV5-1 with TRBJ2-7; D is perhaps TRBD1 (6 bases). Per germline, CDR1 SGHRS and CDR2 YFSETQ. V was cut by 4 bases and J by 0 bases, with 14 bases left in between. The CDR3 sequence is 15 residues long. The CDR3: CASSGVGGSSYEQYF. In DNA form, the CDR3 reads TGCGCCAGCAGCGGGGTTGGGGGCAGCTCCTACGAGCAGTACTTC.

The chain recombines TRBV19 with TRBJ1-6, with D possibly being TRBD1 (5 bases). V was pared by 2 bases and J by 9 bases, with 14 bases between. This CDR3 is 15 amino acids long. In germline, CDR1 is LNHDA, CDR2 SQIVND (reference sequence). CDR3 bases: TGTGCCAGTAGTATATCAGGAGGGGCTCGTTCACCCCTCCACTTT. Protein product: CASSISGGARSPLHF.

Only a few counts were recorded for this clone. The rearrangement links TRBV5-4 to TRBJ2-7; 7 nucleotides agree with TRBD1. Trimming took 4 bases from V and 3 from J; bases not matched to a gene: 7. This CDR3 has 14 amino acids. Per germline, CDR1 SGHNT and CDR2 YYREEE (reference sequence). In DNA, the CDR3 is TGTGCCAGCAGCCCCCAGACAGGGCACTACGAGCAGTACTTC. Its protein product is CASSPQTGHYEQYF.

The V and J genes are TRBV28 and TRBJ1-6; D perhaps matches TRBD1 (6 bases). Per germline, CDR1 MDHEN and CDR2 SYDVKM. Trimming stripped 3 bases from V and 13 bases from J, with 13 bases between. The CDR3 is 13 amino acids. CDR3 DNA: TGTGCCAGCAGTTTGTCGGGGCAGGGGCCCCTCCACTTT. Translation gives CASSLSGQGPLHF.

V is TRBV7-8 and J is TRBJ2-5; TRBD1 matches 8 bases. Germline V gives CDR1 SGHVS, CDR2 FQNEAQ. Trimming at V came to 5 bases and at J to 1 base, leaving 6 bases not matched to a gene. This CDR3 contains 15 residues. This CDR3 reads CASSLRQGIQETQYF. DNA of the CDR3: TGTGCCAGCAGCCTCCGACAGGGGATCCAAGAGACCCAGTACTTC.

This clone was counted once. The V and J genes are TRBV20-1 and TRBJ1-4; D is unclear. The CDR3 extends over 10 amino acids. V lost 6 bases and J 5 bases, leaving 4 bases between the germline ends. The V gene's germline CDR1 is DFQATT and CDR2 SNEGSKA (reference sequence). CDR3 bases: TGCAGTGCAGAGAATGAAAAACTGTTTTTT. Its translation is CSAENEKLFF.

The chain combines TRBV9 with TRBJ2-2; TRBD1 matches 7 bases. V trimming: 2 bases; J trimming: 5 bases; junction bases outside the gene matches: 9. The CDR3 loop spans 16 amino acids. In germline, CDR1 is SGDLS, CDR2 YYNGEE. The CDR3: CASSVSWDRYTGELFF. The CDR3 region has the DNA TGTGCCAGCAGCGTTTCCTGGGACAGATATACCGGGGAGCTGTTTTTT.

This chain links TRBV12-3 or TRBV12-4 with TRBJ1-4, with 9 nucleotides matching TRBD1. The trim removed 6 bases at V and 9 bases at J, leaving 5 bases unmatched. There are 13 residues in the CDR3. The CDR3 coding sequence is TGTGCCAGCAGACTTGGACAGGGGAAAAAACTGTTTTTT. Its translation is CASRLGQGKKLFF.

This clone appeared a single time. The chain recombines TRBV7-3 with TRBJ2-3; a weak D match, TRBD2 (5 bases). This CDR3 is built from 14 residues. The V and J ends lost 4 bases and 2 bases respectively, with 10 bases between them. The germline V gene encodes CDR1 SGHTA and CDR2 FQGTGA. In DNA, the CDR3 is TGTGCCAGCAGCTCTGGACTCTCCACAGATACGCAGTATTTT. Protein sequence: CASSSGLSTDTQYF.

V and J are TRBV30 and TRBJ1-6; D gene uncertain. CDR3 length: 14 amino acids. V lost 5 bases to trimming and J lost 4 bases, with 12 bases between them. Germline CDR1 GTSNPN, CDR2 SVGIG (reference sequence). The CDR3 is CAWGDGSYNSPLHF. CDR3 in DNA: TGTGCCTGGGGAGACGGTAGTTATAATTCACCCCTCCACTTT.

In its sample, this clone was seen once. The chain couples TRBV29-1 to TRBJ2-7; the match to TRBD1 covers 9 bases. CDR3 size: 16 residues. Looked up from germline, CDR1 is SQVTM and CDR2 is ANQGSEA. Trimming took 0 bases from V and 5 from J; bases not matched to a gene: 11. The CDR3 loop reads CSVEDLKGTGIHEQYF. In nucleotides, the CDR3 is TGCAGCGTTGAAGATCTAAAGGGGACAGGGATCCACGAGCAGTACTTC.

This clone appeared once. The chain uses TRBV28 and TRBJ1-1; 7 nucleotides align to TRBD1. Per the germline V gene, CDR1 is MDHEN and CDR2 is SYDVKM. Trimming took 6 bases from V and 11 from J; bases not matched to a gene: 9. This CDR3 comprises 12 residues. CDR3 sequence (DNA): TGTGCCAGCAGCCTAGGACAGGCCGGGGCTTTCTTT. It codes for CASSLGQAGAFF. Combining the CDR3 with reference TRBV28 and TRBJ1-1 gives the whole variable domain DVKVTQSSRYLVKRTGEKVFLECVQDMDHENMFWYRQDPGLGLRLIYFSYDVKMKEKGDIPEGYSVSREKKERFSLILESASTNQTSMYLCASSLGQAGAFFGQGTRLTVV.

This clone was seen only a few times. The rearrangement uses TRBV15 and TRBJ1-4, with a weak D call TRBD1 (6 bases). The CDR3 sequence is 15 residues long. With 0 bases removed from V and 8 bases from J, the gap between germline ends came to 13 bases. Germline-derived CDR1 and CDR2 are LNHNV and YYDKDF (reference sequence). CDR3: CATSRESTGGEKLFF. DNA of the CDR3: TGTGCCACCAGCAGAGAATCGACAGGCGGCGAAAAACTGTTTTTT.

The V gene is TRBV6-1, the J gene TRBJ1-2, with D possibly matching TRBD1 (5 bases). This CDR3 is 12 amino acids long. Trimming took 3 bases from V and 10 from J, leaving 12 bases between them. The germline V gene encodes CDR1 MNHNS and CDR2 SASEGT. Here the CDR3 reads CASSDRGPAYTF. CDR3 nucleotides: TGTGCCAGCAGTGATAGGGGCCCGGCCTACACCTTC.

This clone showed up just once. This chain joins TRBV2 and TRBJ2-7, with D unclear. The CDR3 has 12 amino acids. V was clipped by 4 bases and J by 1 base, with 5 bases between them. Germline loops: CDR1 SNHLY, CDR2 FYNNEI. The CDR3 nucleotides read TGTGCCAGCAGTGTCTATTCCTACGAGCAGTACTTC. It encodes CASSVYSYEQYF.

V gene TRBV6-2 or TRBV6-3 combines with J gene TRBJ1-5; D remains ambiguous. Germline CDR1 is MNHEY and CDR2 is SVGEGT. The length of the CDR3 is 17 residues. Trimming cost V 2 bases and J 2 bases, with 16 bases left between them. The CDR3 region has the DNA TGTGCCAGCAGTTACGACGGGTCAAGGACTGGCAATCAGCCCCAGCATTTT. This encodes CASSYDGSRTGNQPQHF.

The chain joins TRBV4-1 to TRBJ2-1; maybe TRBD2 (6 bases). V dropped 3 bases and J dropped 12 bases, with 24 bases sitting between them. Germline CDR1 is MGHRA and CDR2 is YSYEKL. CDR3 length equals 16 residues. CDR3 amino acids: CASSHPVVTGSWVQFF. The CDR3 coding sequence is TGCGCCAGCAGCCACCCGGTCGTCACCGGGAGCTGGGTGCAGTTCTTC.